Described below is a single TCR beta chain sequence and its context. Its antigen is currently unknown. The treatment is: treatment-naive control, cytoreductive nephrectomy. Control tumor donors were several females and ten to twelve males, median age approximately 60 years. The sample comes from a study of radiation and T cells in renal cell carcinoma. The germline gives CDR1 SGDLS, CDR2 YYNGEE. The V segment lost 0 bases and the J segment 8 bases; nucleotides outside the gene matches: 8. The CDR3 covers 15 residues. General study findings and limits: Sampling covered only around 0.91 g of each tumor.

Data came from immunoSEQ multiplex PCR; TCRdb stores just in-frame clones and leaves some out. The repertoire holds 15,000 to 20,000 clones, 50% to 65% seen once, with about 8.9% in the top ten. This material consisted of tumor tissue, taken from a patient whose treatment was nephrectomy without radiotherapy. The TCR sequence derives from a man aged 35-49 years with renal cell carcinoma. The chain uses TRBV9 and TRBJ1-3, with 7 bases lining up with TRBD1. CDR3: CASSVGPTGKDTIYF. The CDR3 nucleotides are TGTGCCAGCAGCGTAGGGCCGACAGGGAAGGACACCATATATTTT.